The 28 T cell receptor beta chains given below trace back to one sample, sequenced in a study of T cell changes during pregnancy in multiple sclerosis. Method: immunoSEQ multiplex PCR; TCRdb's copy keeps in-frame clones and lacks some. Of around 100,000 clones listed, around nine tenths are singletons. The material sequenced was peripheral blood, taken after pregnancy. The receptors come from a female donor with multiple sclerosis, enrolled in a pregnancy study.

The CDR3 region is CASSLVGGNQPQHF. CDR3 nucleotide sequence: TGCGCCAGCAGCTTGGTGGGGGGTAATCAGCCCCAGCATTTT. The rearrangement uses TRBV5-1 and TRBJ1-5, with D maybe TRBD1 (5 bases). Trimming removed 0 bases at V and 4 bases at J, with 8 bases between. Germline V gene sequence: CDR1 SGHRS, CDR2 YFSETQ. The CDR3 sequence is 14 residues long.

The chain couples TRBV6-1 to TRBJ2-2, with D hard to call. Germline-derived CDR1 and CDR2 are MNHNS and SASEGT. The CDR3 contains 14 residues. Trimming cost V 3 bases and J 5 bases, with 10 bases left between them. CDR3 bases: TGTGCCAGCAGTGAGAAGCGTCGTACCGGGGAGCTGTTTTTT. Amino acids: CASSEKRRTGELFF.

This chain connects TRBV27 to TRBJ1-2, with D perhaps TRBD1 (5 bases). Looked up from germline, CDR1 is MNHEY and CDR2 is SMNVEV (reference sequence). The CDR3 is made up of 13 amino acids. Trimming removed 7 bases from V and 2 bases from J, with 11 bases in between. The CDR3 DNA sequence: TGTGCCAGCACCCGGAGGGGAAACTATGGCTACACCTTC. Translation: CASTRRGNYGYTF.

V usage is TRBV5-6 and J usage is TRBJ1-2; TRBD1 agrees at 9 bases. Germline V gene sequence: CDR1 SGHDT, CDR2 YYEEEE. V shed 0 bases and J 5 bases; nucleotides not matched to a gene: 5. The CDR3 runs 15 residues. In nucleotides, the CDR3 is TGTGCCAGCAGCTTGGGCGGGACAGGGATATATGGCTACACCTTC. Translated: CASSLGGTGIYGYTF. Together with reference TRBV5-6 and TRBJ1-2, the CDR3 gives the full variable domain: DAGVTQSPTHLIKTRGQQVTLRCSPKSGHDTVSWYQQALGQGPQFIFQYYEEEERQRGNFPDRFSGHQFPNYSSELNVNALLLGDSALYLCASSLGGTGIYGYTFGSGTRLTVV.

Concerning this clone: The sample contains more than one DNA sequence encoding this CDR3. The rearrangement joins TRBV14 to TRBJ1-2; TRBD1 might be the D (5 bases). The ends were cut back, 1 base at V and 2 bases at J, with 5 bases in the middle. Germline values: CDR1 SGHDN, CDR2 FVKESK. The length of the CDR3 is 13 residues. CDR3 sequence (DNA): TGTGCCAGCAGCCAAGGACAGAACTATGGCTACACCTTC. Protein sequence: CASSQGQNYGYTF.

This clone was seen only a few times. The chain has TRBV2 and TRBJ1-2, with D possibly being TRBD1 (5 bases). Trimming took 4 bases from V and 2 from J, leaving 8 bases between them. The CDR3 is 13 residues long. Germline CDR1 reads SNHLY; CDR2 reads FYNNEI. The CDR3 sequence is CASSGRQNYGYTF. CDR3 bases: TGTGCCAGCAGTGGTAGACAGAACTATGGCTACACCTTC.

The V call is TRBV6-1, the J call TRBJ1-3, with 8 bases matching TRBD1. The CDR3 covers 14 residues. The ends lost 5 bases at V and 10 bases at J; junction bases unmatched: 10. The germline gives CDR1 MNHNS, CDR2 SASEGT. The CDR3, as DNA: TGTGCCAGCAGTATGGGGACAGGCCCGACGACCATATATTTT. Amino acids: CASSMGTGPTTIYF.

The V and J genes are TRBV19 and TRBJ1-4; 8 positions match TRBD1. The junction had 5 bases not matched to a gene; V was cut back by 5 bases and J by 0 bases. Germline V lookup: CDR1 LNHDA, CDR2 SQIVND (reference sequence). This CDR3 has 16 residues. This CDR3 is CASSLGQGSTNEKLFF. The CDR3 nucleotides are TGTGCCAGTAGTCTCGGACAGGGCTCAACTAATGAAAAACTGTTTTTT. Looking up the rest from reference TRBV19 and TRBJ1-4 gives the full variable domain: DGGITQSPKYLFRKEGQNVTLSCEQNLNHDAMYWYRQDPGQGLRLIYYSQIVNDFQKGDIAEGYSVSREKKESFPLTVTSAQKNPTAFYLCASSLGQGSTNEKLFFGSGTQLSVL.

The rearrangement links TRBV19 to TRBJ1-2, with D possibly matching TRBD1 (6 bases). From germline, CDR1 is LNHDA and CDR2 SQIVND (reference sequence). Trimming stripped 10 bases from V and 4 bases from J, with 16 bases between. The length of the CDR3 is 13 residues. CDR3 sequence: CATQTQGSYGYTF. CDR3 sequence (DNA): TGTGCCACCCAAACCCAGGGGAGCTATGGCTACACCTTC. Filled out from reference TRBV19 and TRBJ1-2, the complete variable domain reads DGGITQSPKYLFRKEGQNVTLSCEQNLNHDAMYWYRQDPGQGLRLIYYSQIVNDFQKGDIAEGYSVSREKKESFPLTVTSAQKNPTAFYLCATQTQGSYGYTFGSGTRLTVV.

This chain links TRBV28 with TRBJ2-2; unclear D gene. Germline loops: CDR1 MDHEN, CDR2 SYDVKM. This CDR3 region has 16 residues. The V gene lost 7 bases and the J gene lost 2 bases, with 17 bases spanning the gap. The CDR3 DNA follows: TGTGCCAGCACTCCCATCGGCAGCGAAAACACCGGGGAGCTGTTTTTT. Translation: CASTPIGSENTGELFF.

The chain is built from TRBV6-6 and TRBJ2-7; 7 bases map to TRBD1. Per the germline V gene, CDR1 is MNHNY and CDR2 is SVGAGI (reference sequence). There are 14 residues in the CDR3. The trim removed 10 bases at V and 2 bases at J, leaving 11 bases unmatched. CDR3 DNA sequence: TGTGCCACCCTGACAGGGAAGTCGCCCTACGAGCAGTACTTC. This encodes CATLTGKSPYEQYF.

This rearrangement joins TRBV27 to TRBJ2-2; D is unresolved. Trimming took 1 base from V and 5 from J, leaving 11 bases between them. Germline assignment: CDR1 MNHEY and CDR2 SMNVEV (reference sequence). This CDR3 is built from 15 residues. For the CDR3, the DNA is TGTGCCAGCAGTTTATTGAGCCCCGTAACCGGGGAGCTGTTTTTT. Protein sequence: CASSLLSPVTGELFF.

This clone was detected only once. This sequence joins TRBV19 and TRBJ2-6, with 16 positions matching TRBD2. CDR3 length: 19 amino acids. Germline trimming cut 3 bases from V and 2 bases from J; bases unmatched to any gene: 4. CDR1 and CDR2 from the germline V gene are LNHDA and SQIVND (reference sequence). The CDR3 region is CASSMGLAGGFPGANVLTF. The DNA for the CDR3 is TGTGCCAGTAGTATGGGACTAGCGGGAGGGTTTCCTGGGGCCAACGTCCTGACTTTC.

The chain recombines TRBV5-1 with TRBJ2-7, with D maybe TRBD1 (5 bases). CDR3 size: 15 residues. V was clipped by 2 bases and J by 0 bases, with 12 bases between them. Germline V gene sequence: CDR1 SGHRS, CDR2 YFSETQ. The CDR3, as DNA: TGCGCCAGCAGCTTTAGTTTGACAGCCTCCTACGAGCAGTACTTC. Translated, it gives CASSFSLTASYEQYF.

The rearrangement uses TRBV18 and TRBJ1-4; 7 nucleotides line up with TRBD1. The CDR3 is 18 amino acids. Germline lookup yields CDR1 KGHSH and CDR2 LQKENI. The V segment lost 1 base and the J segment 0 bases; nucleotides outside the gene matches: 8. CDR3 protein: CASSPRQGQSATNEKLFF. CDR3 nucleotide sequence: TGTGCCAGCTCACCACGGCAGGGACAGAGTGCAACTAATGAAAAACTGTTTTTT.

The chain uses TRBV9 and TRBJ2-1, with TRBD2 matching 7 bases. The V gene's germline CDR1 is SGDLS and CDR2 YYNGEE. The CDR3 is 15 residues long. The V segment lost 0 bases and the J segment 8 bases; nucleotides outside the gene matches: 8. This CDR3 reads CASSVVPSGGDEQFF. The CDR3 bases are TGTGCCAGCAGCGTAGTACCTAGCGGTGGTGATGAGCAGTTCTTC.

V usage is TRBV2 and J usage is TRBJ1-1; D remains ambiguous. The CDR3 covers 13 residues. Trimming took off 6 bases at V and 1 base at J, with 9 bases between the two ends. Germline V gives CDR1 SNHLY, CDR2 FYNNEI. The CDR3, as DNA: TGTGCCAGCAGCCTTACAGCGAACACTGAAGCTTTCTTT. Its translation is CASSLTANTEAFF.

The genes are TRBV5-1 and TRBJ2-5; the match to TRBD1 covers 7 bases. The CDR3 consists of 14 residues. Germline V gene lookup returns CDR1 SGHRS and CDR2 YFSETQ. J was trimmed by 5 bases and V by 3 bases; bases with no gene match: 7. The CDR3: CASSSTGVGETQYF. The CDR3 DNA reads TGCGCCAGCAGCTCCACAGGGGTTGGGGAGACCCAGTACTTC. Full variable domain (remainder filled in from reference TRBV5-1 and TRBJ2-5): KAGVTQTPRYLIKTRGQQVTLSCSPISGHRSVSWYQQTPGQGLQFLFEYFSETQRNKGNFPGRFSGRQFSNSRSEMNVSTLELGDSALYLCASSSTGVGETQYFGPGTRLLVL.

CDR3 amino acids: CASSTLGGRPLAKNIQYF. As DNA, the CDR3 is TGTGCCAGTAGTACCCTGGGGGGGAGGCCTCTAGCCAAAAACATTCAGTACTTC. The rearrangement links TRBV19 to TRBJ2-4; the match to TRBD2 covers 7 bases. Germline assignment: CDR1 LNHDA and CDR2 SQIVND (reference sequence). The CDR3 covers 18 residues. Unmatched junction bases numbered 12, after V lost 4 bases and J lost 0 bases.

The rearrangement uses TRBV5-1 and TRBJ2-1, with a tentative D call TRBD1 (6 bases). Trimming took 3 bases from V and 7 from J, leaving 14 bases between them. Per the germline V gene, CDR1 is SGHRS and CDR2 is YFSETQ. The CDR3 runs to 14 residues. The CDR3 DNA reads as TGCGCCAGCAGCTCCCAGGGGTCGCGGAATGAGCAGTTCTTC. It translates to CASSSQGSRNEQFF.

The rearrangement uses TRBV4-2 and TRBJ2-2; 7 bases agree with TRBD2. CDR1 and CDR2 from the germline V gene are LGHNA and YNFKEQ. With 2 bases clipped from V and 7 bases from J, the junction kept 7 bases outside the gene matches. This CDR3 region has 15 residues. CDR3 DNA sequence: TGTGCCAGCAGCCAAATACGGGAGCGGGGCGGGGAGCTGTTTTTT. Translation: CASSQIRERGGELFF.

The chain uses TRBV6-5 and TRBJ2-7; 7 bases match TRBD1. The length of the CDR3 is 14 residues. V gave up 4 bases and J gave up 4 bases; unmatched junction bases: 7. Per the germline V gene, CDR1 is MNHEY and CDR2 is SVGAGI. CDR3 in DNA: TGTGCCAGCAGTTCGGGACAGAGCGAATACGAGCAGTACTTC. It is translated as CASSSGQSEYEQYF.

V is TRBV7-3 and J is TRBJ2-5; 7 positions match TRBD2. Trimming at V came to 5 bases and at J to 4 bases, leaving 13 bases not matched to a gene. The CDR3 sequence is 16 residues long. Germline loops: CDR1 SGHTA, CDR2 FQGTGA. The CDR3 coding sequence is TGTGCCAGCAGCCCCTCTGGCGGGGGTTCGGCAGAGACCCAGTACTTC. Translation gives CASSPSGGGSAETQYF. Full variable domain (outside the CDR3, taken from reference TRBV7-3 and TRBJ2-5): GAGVSQTPSNKVTEKGKYVELRCDPISGHTALYWYRQSLGQGPEFLIYFQGTGAADDSGLPNDRFFAVRPEGSVSTLKIQRTERGDSAVYLCASSPSGGGSAETQYFGPGTRLLVL.

V gene TRBV11-1 combines with J gene TRBJ1-5; D gene unclear. The V gene lost 1 base and the J gene lost 6 bases, with 10 bases spanning the gap. The germline V gene has CDR1 SGHAT and CDR2 FQDESV (reference sequence). The CDR3 consists of 14 residues. The CDR3 DNA reads as TGTGCCAGCAGCTTAGATGGTTCGGGTCAGCCCCAGCATTTT. Protein sequence: CASSLDGSGQPQHF. Full variable domain (outside the CDR3, taken from reference TRBV11-1 and TRBJ1-5): EAEVAQSPRYKITEKSQAVAFWCDPISGHATLYWYRQILGQGPELLVQFQDESVVDDSQLPKDRFSAERLKGVDSTLKIQPAELGDSAMYLCASSLDGSGQPQHFGDGTRLSIL.

This sequence joins TRBV7-2 and TRBJ1-2, with 10 bases matching TRBD1. The CDR3 has 14 residues. V trimming: 1 base; J trimming: 6 bases; junction bases outside the gene matches: 2. Per the germline V gene, CDR1 is SGHTA and CDR2 is FQGNSA. The CDR3 loop is CASSLVGQGNGYTF. The DNA for the CDR3 is TGTGCCAGCAGCTTAGTGGGACAGGGGAATGGCTACACCTTC.

The chain has TRBV6-5 and TRBJ1-3, with D unclear. V lost 0 bases to trimming and J lost 0 bases, with 6 bases between them. Germline V gene lookup returns CDR1 MNHEY and CDR2 SVGAGI. The CDR3 loop spans 15 amino acids. This chain's CDR3 is CASSYSADSGNTIYF. Written as DNA, the CDR3 is TGTGCCAGCAGTTACTCGGCAGACTCTGGAAACACCATATATTTT.

CDR3 sequence: CASSLTTNEKLFF. The CDR3, as DNA: TGTGCCAGCTCACTTACAACTAATGAAAAACTGTTTTTT. The chain links TRBV18 to TRBJ1-4; D gene ambiguous. The CDR3 extends over 13 amino acids. Per germline, CDR1 KGHSH and CDR2 LQKENI. The V and J ends lost 4 bases and 0 bases respectively, with 3 bases between them.

The rearrangement links TRBV7-2 to TRBJ2-5, with D possibly TRBD1 on 6 matching bases. The DNA end is more similar to TRBJ2-7, so the J call may be wrong. This CDR3 spans 15 amino acids. Germline V gene lookup returns CDR1 SGHTA and CDR2 FQGNSA. The CDR3 nucleotides are TGTGCCAGCAGCGAGGCGACAGGCTACCAGTACGAGCAGTACTTC. This codes for CASSEATGYQYEQYF.